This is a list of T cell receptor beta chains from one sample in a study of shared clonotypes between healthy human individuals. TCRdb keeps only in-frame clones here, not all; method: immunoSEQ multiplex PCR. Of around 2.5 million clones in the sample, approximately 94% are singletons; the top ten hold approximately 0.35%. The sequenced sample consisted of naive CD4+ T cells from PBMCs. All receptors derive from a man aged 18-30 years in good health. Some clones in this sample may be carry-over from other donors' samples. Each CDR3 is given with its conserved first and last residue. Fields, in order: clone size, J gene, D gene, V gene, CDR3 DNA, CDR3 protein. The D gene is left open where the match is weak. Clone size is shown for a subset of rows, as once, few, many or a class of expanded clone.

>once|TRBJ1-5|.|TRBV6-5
TGTGCCAGCAGTTACTCTGGAGGGGAACCCCAGCATTTT
CASSYSGGEPQHF
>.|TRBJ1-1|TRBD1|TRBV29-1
TGCAGCGCCCGAGGGACAGGGGAGACCACTGAAGCTTTCTTT
CSARGTGETTEAFF
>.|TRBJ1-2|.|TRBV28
TGTGCCAGCAGTTTGGGTGGAAACTATGGCTACACCTTC
CASSLGGNYGYTF
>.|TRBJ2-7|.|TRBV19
TGTGCCAGTAACAGGGGACTAAACACCTACGAGCAGTACTTC
CASNRGLNTYEQYF
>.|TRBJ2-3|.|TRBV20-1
TGCAGTGCAGGGGGTGGTGCGCAGTATTTT
CSAGGGAQYF
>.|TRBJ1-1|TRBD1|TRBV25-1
TGTGCCAGCAGCCGGACAGGGGACACTGAAGCTTTCTTT
CASSRTGDTEAFF
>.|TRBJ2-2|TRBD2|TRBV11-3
TGTGCCAGCAGCTTAGGGGGAGGGCCGAACACCGGGGAGCTGTTTTTT
CASSLGGGPNTGELFF
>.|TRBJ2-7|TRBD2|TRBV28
TGTGCCAGCAGATCCGCGGGCGGGAGGCCCTACGAGCAGTACTTC
CASRSAGGRPYEQYF
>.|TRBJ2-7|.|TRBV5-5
TGTGCCAGCAGCTTACAGGTTTTGGCCTCCTACGAGCAGTACTTC
CASSLQVLASYEQYF
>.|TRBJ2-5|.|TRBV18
TGTGCCAGCTCACCGTCCGTCGGTAGCGTTCAAGGAGGCCCCCAAGAGACCCAGTACTTC
CASSPSVGSVQGGPQETQYF
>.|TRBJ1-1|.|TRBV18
TGTGCCAGCTCACCACGTCGACTGGGGGACACTGAAGCTTTCTTT
CASSPRRLGDTEAFF
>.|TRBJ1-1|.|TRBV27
TGTGCCAGCAGTTTCCGGACGGGGAACACTGAAGCTTTCTTT
CASSFRTGNTEAFF
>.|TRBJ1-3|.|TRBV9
TGTGCCAGCAGCGTAGCTATGACAGGCTCTGGAAACACCATATATTTT
CASSVAMTGSGNTIYF
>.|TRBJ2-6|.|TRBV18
TGTGCCAGCTCACCACAAGGCCTCCTAGCGTCTGGGGCCAACGTCCTGACTTTC
CASSPQGLLASGANVLTF
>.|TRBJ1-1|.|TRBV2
TGTGCCAGCAGTGCGTTACAGGGGAACACTGAAGCTTTCTTT
CASSALQGNTEAFF
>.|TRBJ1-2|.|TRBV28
TGTGCCAGCAGTCCCAGTCCCGCGGTCGGGTCTAGAGGTGGCTACACCTTC
CASSPSPAVGSRGGYTF
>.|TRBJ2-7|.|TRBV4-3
TGCGTCCCCAGGAGCGGTGACTACGAGCAGTACTTC
CVPRSGDYEQYF
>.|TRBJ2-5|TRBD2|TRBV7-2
TGTGCCAGCAGCTTAGCGTCCGGGAGGGACGTGTGGGAGACCCAGTACTTC
CASSLASGRDVWETQYF
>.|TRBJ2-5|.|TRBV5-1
TGCGCCAGCAGCTTGGTGGGGGGCTATCAAGAGACCCAGTACTTC
CASSLVGGYQETQYF
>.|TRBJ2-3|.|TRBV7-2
TGTGCCAGCAGCTTTGACGCAGGGACAGATACGCAGTATTTT
CASSFDAGTDTQYF
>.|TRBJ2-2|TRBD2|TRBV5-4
TGTGCCAGCAGCCCCCAACCAAAAGCGGGAGGGCCCGGGGAGCTGTTTTTT
CASSPQPKAGGPGELFF
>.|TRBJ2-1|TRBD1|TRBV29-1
TGCAGCGTCTCGGACAGGAACAATGAGCAGTTCTTC
CSVSDRNNEQFF
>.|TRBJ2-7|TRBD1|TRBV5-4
TGTGCCAGCAGCCGGGGACAGGGCCGATTAGCCTACGAGCAGTACTTC
CASSRGQGRLAYEQYF
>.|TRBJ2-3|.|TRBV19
TGTGCCAGTAGTTTCCTCCAACATAGAAGTACGCAGTATTTT
CASSFLQHRSTQYF
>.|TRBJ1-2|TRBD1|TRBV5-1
TGCGCCAGCAGCTTGGCGGGCTCTACAGGGGAACATGGCTACACCTTC
CASSLAGSTGEHGYTF
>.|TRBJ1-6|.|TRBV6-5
TGTGCCATCCAGGGTGGGCCCAATTCACCCCTCCACTTT
CAIQGGPNSPLHF
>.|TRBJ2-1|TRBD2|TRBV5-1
TGCGCCAGCAGCGCCAGGTGGGAGGGAGGGCCAGGAAATGAGCAGTTCTTC
CASSARWEGGPGNEQFF
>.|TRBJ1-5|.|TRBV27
TGTGCCAGCAGCCCCTTTTCAGGGGCCGCGGGCGATTATCAGCCCCAGCATTTT
CASSPFSGAAGDYQPQHF
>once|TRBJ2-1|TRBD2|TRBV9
TGTGCCAGCAGCGCCGGGACCACCGGGACTAGCGGGTTATACAATGAGCAGTTCTTC
CASSAGTTGTSGLYNEQFF
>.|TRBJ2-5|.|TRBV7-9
TGTGCCAGCAGCTTCTCAGGGCATGAGACCCAGTACTTC
CASSFSGHETQYF
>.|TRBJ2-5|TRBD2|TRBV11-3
TGTGCCAGCAGCCTAGCGGGAGCTAGCCAAGAGACCCAGTACTTC
CASSLAGASQETQYF
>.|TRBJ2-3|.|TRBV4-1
TGCGCCAGCAGCCGTTCCGGACAGACAGATACGCAGTATTTT
CASSRSGQTDTQYF
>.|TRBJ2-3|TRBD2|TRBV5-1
TGCGCCAGCAGGCGGGGACTAGCGGGAGGGCGCGGCACAGATACGCAGTATTTT
CASRRGLAGGRGTDTQYF
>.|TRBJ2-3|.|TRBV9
TGTGCCAGCAGCGTGACCGGAACAACAGATACGCAGTATTTT
CASSVTGTTDTQYF
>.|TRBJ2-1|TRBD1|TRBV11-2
TGTGCCAGCAGCTTGAGAAGGGACAGGGACTACAATGAGCAGTTCTTC
CASSLRRDRDYNEQFF
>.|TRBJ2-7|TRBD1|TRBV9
TGTGCCAGCAGCGTCTCCGGGACAGGGTCGTCCGAGCAGTACTTC
CASSVSGTGSSEQYF
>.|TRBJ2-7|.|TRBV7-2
TGTGCCAGCAGCCGGAGCGCAGGGACGGGAGAGGGCTACGAGCAGTACTTC
CASSRSAGTGEGYEQYF
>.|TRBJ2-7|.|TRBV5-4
TGTGCCAGCAGCTTGCAGGGAGAGAGGTACGAGCAGTACTTC
CASSLQGERYEQYF
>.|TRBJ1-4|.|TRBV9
TGTGCCAGCAGCGGAACTACCGGTGGGGAAAAACTGTTTTTT
CASSGTTGGEKLFF
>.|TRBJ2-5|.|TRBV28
TGTGCCAGCAGTTTTGGGGGGTCCAGGGGCCGCAGGGAGACCCAGTACTTC
CASSFGGSRGRRETQYF
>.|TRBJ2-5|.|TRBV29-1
TGCAGCGTCGACCCGACCGGGGTGGAGACCCAGTACTTC
CSVDPTGVETQYF
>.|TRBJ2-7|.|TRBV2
TGTGCCAGCAGGGATGAGGGGCTCGAGCAGTACTTC
CASRDEGLEQYF
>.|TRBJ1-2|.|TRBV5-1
TGCGCCAGCAGCTTGGGGCTTGCGGCCCCTGGCTACACCTTC
CASSLGLAAPGYTF
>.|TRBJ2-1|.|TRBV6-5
TGTGCCAGCAGATTAGTGGACTCCCTTGAGCAGTTCTTC
CASRLVDSLEQFF
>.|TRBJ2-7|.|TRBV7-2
TGTGCCAGCAGCTCAGATGGGACCACCTACGAGCAGTACTTC
CASSSDGTTYEQYF
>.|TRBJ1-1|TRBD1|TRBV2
TGTGCCAGTAAAACAGGGGGCTTTGGGTCTGAAGCTTTCTTT
CASKTGGFGSEAFF
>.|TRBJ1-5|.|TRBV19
TGTGCCAGTAGTATCGGCGGGGCAGCTTATAGCAATCAGCCCCAGCATTTT
CASSIGGAAYSNQPQHF
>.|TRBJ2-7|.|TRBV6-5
TGTGCCAGCAGTTACAGACTAGTCGGCCACGAGCAGTACTTC
CASSYRLVGHEQYF
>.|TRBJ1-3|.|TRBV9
TGTGCCAGCAGCGTAGCAGGGGCTGGAAACACCATATATTTT
CASSVAGAGNTIYF
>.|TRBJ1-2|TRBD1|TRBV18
TGTGCCAGCTCACCGTCACAGGGGGCGGACTATGGCTACACCTTC
CASSPSQGADYGYTF
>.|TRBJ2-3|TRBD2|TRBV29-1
TGCAGCGGGGGTACGGGAGGAACAGATACGCAGTATTTT
CSGGTGGTDTQYF
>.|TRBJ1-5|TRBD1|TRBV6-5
TGTGCCACCGGGGACAGGGGGATTTTGCAGCCCCAGCATTTT
CATGDRGILQPQHF
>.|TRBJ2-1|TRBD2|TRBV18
TGTGCCACCTCAGGACTAGCGGGATGGGACAATGAGCAGTTCTTC
CATSGLAGWDNEQFF
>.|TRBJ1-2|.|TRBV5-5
TGTGCCAGCAGCCTGAGCCGTGCTAACTATGGCTACACCTTC
CASSLSRANYGYTF
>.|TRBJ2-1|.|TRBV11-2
TGTGCCAGCAGCTCGAACAGGGAAGTGTACGGGGTCAATGAGCAGTTCTTC
CASSSNREVYGVNEQFF
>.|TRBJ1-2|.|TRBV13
TGTGCCAGCAGCTCGCGGCTTCTAGGGTTTCTTGGCTACACCTTC
CASSSRLLGFLGYTF
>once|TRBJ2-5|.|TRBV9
TGTGCCAGCAGCGTTTCCGTTGAGAGGGAGACCCAGTACTTC
CASSVSVERETQYF
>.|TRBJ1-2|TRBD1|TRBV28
TGTGCCAGCAGCCGACCGGGACAGGGCTATGGCTACACCTTC
CASSRPGQGYGYTF